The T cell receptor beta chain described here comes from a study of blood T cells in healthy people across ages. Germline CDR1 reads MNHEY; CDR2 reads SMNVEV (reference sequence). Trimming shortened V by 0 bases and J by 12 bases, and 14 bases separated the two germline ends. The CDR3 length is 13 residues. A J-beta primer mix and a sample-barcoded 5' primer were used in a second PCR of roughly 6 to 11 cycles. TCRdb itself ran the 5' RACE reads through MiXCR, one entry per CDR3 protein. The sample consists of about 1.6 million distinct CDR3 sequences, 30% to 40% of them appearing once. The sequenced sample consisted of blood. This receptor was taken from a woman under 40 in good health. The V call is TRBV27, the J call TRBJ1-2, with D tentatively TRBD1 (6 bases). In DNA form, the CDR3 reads TGTGCCAGCAGTTTATCCGGACAGATTCCTGACACCTTC. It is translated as CASSLSGQIPDTF.